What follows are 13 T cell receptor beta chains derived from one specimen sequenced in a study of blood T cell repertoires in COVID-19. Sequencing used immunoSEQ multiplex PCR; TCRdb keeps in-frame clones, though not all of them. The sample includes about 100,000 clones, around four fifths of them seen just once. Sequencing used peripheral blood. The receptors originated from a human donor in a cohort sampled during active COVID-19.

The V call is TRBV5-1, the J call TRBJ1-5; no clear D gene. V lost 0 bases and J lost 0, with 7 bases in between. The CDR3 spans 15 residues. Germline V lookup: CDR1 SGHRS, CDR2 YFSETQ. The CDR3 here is CASSLDSYSNQPQHF. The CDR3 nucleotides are TGCGCCAGCAGCTTGGACAGTTATAGCAATCAGCCCCAGCATTTT.

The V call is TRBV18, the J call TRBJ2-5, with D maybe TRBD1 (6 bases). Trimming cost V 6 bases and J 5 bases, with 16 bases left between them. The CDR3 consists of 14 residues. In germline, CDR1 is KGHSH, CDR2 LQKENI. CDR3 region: CASSLRQVGETQYF. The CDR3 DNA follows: TGTGCCAGCTCTCTTAGACAGGTCGGGGAGACCCAGTACTTC.

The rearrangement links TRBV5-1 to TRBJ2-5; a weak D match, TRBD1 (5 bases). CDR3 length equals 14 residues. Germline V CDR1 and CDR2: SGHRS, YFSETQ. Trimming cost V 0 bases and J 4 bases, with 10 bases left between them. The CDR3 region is CASSLAWGGETQYF. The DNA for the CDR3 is TGCGCCAGCAGCTTGGCCTGGGGCGGAGAGACCCAGTACTTC. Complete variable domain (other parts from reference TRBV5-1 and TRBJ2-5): KAGVTQTPRYLIKTRGQQVTLSCSPISGHRSVSWYQQTPGQGLQFLFEYFSETQRNKGNFPGRFSGRQFSNSRSEMNVSTLELGDSALYLCASSLAWGGETQYFGPGTRLLVL.

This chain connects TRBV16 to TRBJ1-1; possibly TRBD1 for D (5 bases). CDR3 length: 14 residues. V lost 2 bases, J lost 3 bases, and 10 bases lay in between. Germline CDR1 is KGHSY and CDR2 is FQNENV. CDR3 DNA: TGTGCCAGCAGCCAAAATGGGGGGTACACTGAAGCTTTCTTT. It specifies CASSQNGGYTEAFF.

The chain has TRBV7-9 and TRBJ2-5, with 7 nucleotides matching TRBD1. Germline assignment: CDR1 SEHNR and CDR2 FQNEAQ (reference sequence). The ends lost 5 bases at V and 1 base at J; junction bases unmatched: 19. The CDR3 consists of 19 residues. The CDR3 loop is CASSLSKIGQALGQETQYF. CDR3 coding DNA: TGTGCCAGCAGCCTCTCCAAAATTGGACAGGCTTTGGGCCAAGAGACCCAGTACTTC.

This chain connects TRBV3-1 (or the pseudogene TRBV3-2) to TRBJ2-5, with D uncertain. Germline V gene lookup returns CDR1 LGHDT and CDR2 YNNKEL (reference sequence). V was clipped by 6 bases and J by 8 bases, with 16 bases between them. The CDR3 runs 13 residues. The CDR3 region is CASSLRGEATQYF. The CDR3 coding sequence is TGTGCCAGCAGTCTCCGTGGAGAGGCCACCCAGTACTTC.

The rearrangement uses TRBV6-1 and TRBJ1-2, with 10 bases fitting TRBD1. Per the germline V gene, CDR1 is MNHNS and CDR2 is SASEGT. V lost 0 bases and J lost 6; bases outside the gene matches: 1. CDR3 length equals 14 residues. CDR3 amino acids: CASSEAGQGDGYTF. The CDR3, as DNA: TGTGCCAGCAGTGAAGCCGGACAGGGGGATGGCTACACCTTC.

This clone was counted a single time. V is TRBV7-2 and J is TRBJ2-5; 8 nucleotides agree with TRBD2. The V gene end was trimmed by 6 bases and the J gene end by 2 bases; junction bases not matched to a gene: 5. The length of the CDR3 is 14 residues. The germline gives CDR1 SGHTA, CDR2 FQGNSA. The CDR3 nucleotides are TGTGCCAGCAGGGGGACTAGGTGGCAAGAGACCCAGTACTTC. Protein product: CASRGTRWQETQYF.

This CDR3 reads CASSIGIGGEQYF. As DNA, the CDR3 is TGCGCCAGCAGCATTGGAATAGGAGGCGAGCAGTACTTC. The chain joins TRBV5-1 to TRBJ2-7; TRBD2 might be the D (5 bases). CDR1 and CDR2 from the germline V gene are SGHRS and YFSETQ. CDR3 length equals 13 residues. The V and J ends lost 4 bases and 6 bases respectively, with 14 bases between them.

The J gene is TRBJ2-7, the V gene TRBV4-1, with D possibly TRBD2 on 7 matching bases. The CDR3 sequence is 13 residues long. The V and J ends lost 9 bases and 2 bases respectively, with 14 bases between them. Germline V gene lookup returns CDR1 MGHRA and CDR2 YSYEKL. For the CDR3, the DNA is TGCGCCAGTGGACGGGGGGCCACCTACGAGCAGTACTTC. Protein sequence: CASGRGATYEQYF.

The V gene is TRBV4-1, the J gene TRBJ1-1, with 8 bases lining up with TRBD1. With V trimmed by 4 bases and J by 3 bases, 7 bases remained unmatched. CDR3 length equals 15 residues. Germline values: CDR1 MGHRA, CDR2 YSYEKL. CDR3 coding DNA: TGCGCCAGCAGCCCCCGGACAGGGAGGGACACTGAAGCTTTCTTT. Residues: CASSPRTGRDTEAFF.

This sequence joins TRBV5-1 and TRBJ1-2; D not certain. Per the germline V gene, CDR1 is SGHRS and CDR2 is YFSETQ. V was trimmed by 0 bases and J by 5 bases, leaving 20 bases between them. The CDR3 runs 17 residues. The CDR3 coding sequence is TGCGCCAGCAGCTTGGCCGGATCGCCGGAGAGCCCATATGGCTACACCTTC. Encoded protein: CASSLAGSPESPYGYTF.

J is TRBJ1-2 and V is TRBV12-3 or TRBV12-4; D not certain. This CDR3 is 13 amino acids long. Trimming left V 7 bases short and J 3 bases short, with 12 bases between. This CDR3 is CASTVQEDYGYTF. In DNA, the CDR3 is TGTGCCAGCACTGTCCAGGAAGACTATGGCTACACCTTC.